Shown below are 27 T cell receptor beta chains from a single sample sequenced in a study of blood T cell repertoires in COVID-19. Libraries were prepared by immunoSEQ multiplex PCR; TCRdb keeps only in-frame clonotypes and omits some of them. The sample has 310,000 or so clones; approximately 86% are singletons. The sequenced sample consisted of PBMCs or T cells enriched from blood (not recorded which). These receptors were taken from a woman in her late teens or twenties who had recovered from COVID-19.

Written as DNA, the CDR3 is TGCGCCAGCAGCCCCAATCCGACAGGGCCGAACACTGAAGCTTTCTTT. Protein product: CASSPNPTGPNTEAFF. The chain joins TRBV5-1 to TRBJ1-1; 7 nucleotides agree with TRBD1. The CDR3 has 16 residues. The trim removed 4 bases at V and 1 base at J, leaving 10 bases unmatched. Germline lookup yields CDR1 SGHRS and CDR2 YFSETQ.

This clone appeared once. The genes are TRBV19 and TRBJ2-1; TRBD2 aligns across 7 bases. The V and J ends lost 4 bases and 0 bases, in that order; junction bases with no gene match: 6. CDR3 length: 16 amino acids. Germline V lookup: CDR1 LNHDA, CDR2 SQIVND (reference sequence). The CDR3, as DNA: TGTGCCAGTAGTACGTACGGGGGGAGCTCCTACAATGAGCAGTTCTTC. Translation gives CASSTYGGSSYNEQFF.

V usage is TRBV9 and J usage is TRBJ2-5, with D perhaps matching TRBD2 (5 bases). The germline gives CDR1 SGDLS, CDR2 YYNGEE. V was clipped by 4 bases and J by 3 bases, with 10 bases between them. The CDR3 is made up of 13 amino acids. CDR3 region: CASSSRTEETQYF. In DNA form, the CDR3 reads TGTGCCAGCAGCTCCAGGACTGAAGAGACCCAGTACTTC. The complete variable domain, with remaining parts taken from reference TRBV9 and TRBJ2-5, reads DSGVTQTPKHLITATGQRVTLRCSPRSGDLSVYWYQQSLDQGLQFLIQYYNGEERAKGNILERFSAQQFPDLHSELNLSSLELGDSALYFCASSSRTEETQYFGPGTRLLVL.

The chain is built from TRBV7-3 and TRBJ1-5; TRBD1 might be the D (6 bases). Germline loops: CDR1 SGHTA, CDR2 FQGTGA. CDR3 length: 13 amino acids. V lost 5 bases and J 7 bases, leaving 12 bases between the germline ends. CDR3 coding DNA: TGTGCCAGCAGCCCAGACAGGAACCAGCCCCAGCATTTT. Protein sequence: CASSPDRNQPQHF.

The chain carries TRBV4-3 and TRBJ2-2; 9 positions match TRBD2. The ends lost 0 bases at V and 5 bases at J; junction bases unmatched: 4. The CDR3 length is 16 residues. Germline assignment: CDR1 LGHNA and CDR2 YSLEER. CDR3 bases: TGCGCCAGCAGCCAAGACTACAGCGGGAGGACCGGGGAGCTGTTTTTT. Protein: CASSQDYSGRTGELFF.

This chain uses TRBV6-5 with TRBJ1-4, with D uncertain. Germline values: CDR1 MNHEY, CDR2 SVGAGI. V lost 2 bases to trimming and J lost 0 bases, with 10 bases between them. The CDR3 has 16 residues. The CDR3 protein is CASSYQTGATNEKLFF. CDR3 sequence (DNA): TGTGCCAGCAGTTACCAGACGGGAGCAACTAATGAAAAACTGTTTTTT.

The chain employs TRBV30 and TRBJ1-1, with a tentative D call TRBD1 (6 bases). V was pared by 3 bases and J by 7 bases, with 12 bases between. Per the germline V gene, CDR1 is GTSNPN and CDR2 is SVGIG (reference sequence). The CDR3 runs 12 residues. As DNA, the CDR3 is TGTGCCTGGAGCGCAGGGGAATTTGAAGCTTTCTTT. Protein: CAWSAGEFEAFF. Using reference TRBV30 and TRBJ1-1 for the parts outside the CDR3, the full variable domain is SQTIHQWPATLVQPVGSPLSLECTVEGTSNPNLYWYRQAAGRGLQLLFYSVGIGQISSEVPQNLSASRPQDRQFILSSKKLLLSDSGFYLCAWSAGEFEAFFGQGTRLTVV.

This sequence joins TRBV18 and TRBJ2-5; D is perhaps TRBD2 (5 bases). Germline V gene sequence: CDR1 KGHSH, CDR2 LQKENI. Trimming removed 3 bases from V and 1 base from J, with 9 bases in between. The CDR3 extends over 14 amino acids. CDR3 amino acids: CASSPGRGQETQYF. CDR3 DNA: TGTGCCAGCTCACCCGGCCGGGGCCAAGAGACCCAGTACTTC.

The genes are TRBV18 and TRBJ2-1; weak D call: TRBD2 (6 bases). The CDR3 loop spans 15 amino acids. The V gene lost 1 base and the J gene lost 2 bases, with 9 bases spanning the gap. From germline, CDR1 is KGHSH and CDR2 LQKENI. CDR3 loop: CASSPRGGTYNEQFF. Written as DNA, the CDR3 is TGTGCCAGCTCACCACGTGGGGGGACCTACAATGAGCAGTTCTTC.

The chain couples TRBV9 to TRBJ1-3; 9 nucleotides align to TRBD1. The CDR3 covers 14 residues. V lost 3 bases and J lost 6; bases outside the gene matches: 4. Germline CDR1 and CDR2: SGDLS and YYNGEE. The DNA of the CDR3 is TGTGCCAGCAGCGCCACAGGGGGCGAAAACACCATATATTTT. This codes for CASSATGGENTIYF.

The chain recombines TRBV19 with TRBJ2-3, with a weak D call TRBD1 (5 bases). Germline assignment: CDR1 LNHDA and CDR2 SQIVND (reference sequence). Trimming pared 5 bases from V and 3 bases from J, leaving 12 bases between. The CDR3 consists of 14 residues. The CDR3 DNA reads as TGTGCCAGTAGTCGCCAGGGTTGGACAGATACGCAGTATTTT. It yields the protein CASSRQGWTDTQYF.

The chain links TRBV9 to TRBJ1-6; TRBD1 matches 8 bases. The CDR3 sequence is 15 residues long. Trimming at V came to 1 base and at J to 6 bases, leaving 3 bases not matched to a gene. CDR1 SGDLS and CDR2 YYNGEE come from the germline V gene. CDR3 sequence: CASSVRDRSNSPLHF. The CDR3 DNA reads TGTGCCAGCAGCGTAAGGGACAGGAGTAATTCACCCCTCCACTTT.

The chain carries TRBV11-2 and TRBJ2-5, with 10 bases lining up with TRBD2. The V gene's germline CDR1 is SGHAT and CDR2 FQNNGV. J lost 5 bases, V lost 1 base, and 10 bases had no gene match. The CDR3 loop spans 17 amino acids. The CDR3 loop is CASSLGPLAGAGETQYF. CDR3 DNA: TGTGCCAGCAGCTTAGGCCCCCTAGCGGGGGCCGGGGAGACCCAGTACTTC. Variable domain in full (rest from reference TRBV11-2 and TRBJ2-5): EAGVAQSPRYKIIEKRQSVAFWCNPISGHATLYWYQQILGQGPKLLIQFQNNGVVDDSQLPKDRFSAERLKGVDSTLKIQPAKLEDSAVYLCASSLGPLAGAGETQYFGPGTRLLVL.

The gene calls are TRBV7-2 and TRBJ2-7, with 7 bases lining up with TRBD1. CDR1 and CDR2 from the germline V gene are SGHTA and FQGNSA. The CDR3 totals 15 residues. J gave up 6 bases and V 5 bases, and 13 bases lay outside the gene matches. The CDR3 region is CASSPARQGPGEQYF. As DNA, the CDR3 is TGTGCCAGCAGCCCCGCAAGACAGGGTCCGGGCGAGCAGTACTTC.

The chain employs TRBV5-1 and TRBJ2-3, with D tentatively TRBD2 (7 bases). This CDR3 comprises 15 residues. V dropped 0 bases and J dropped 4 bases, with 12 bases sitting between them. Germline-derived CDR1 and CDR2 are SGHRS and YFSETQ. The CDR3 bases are TGCGCCAGCAGCTTGGAGGGGGGGTACGCAGATACGCAGTATTTT. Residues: CASSLEGGYADTQYF.

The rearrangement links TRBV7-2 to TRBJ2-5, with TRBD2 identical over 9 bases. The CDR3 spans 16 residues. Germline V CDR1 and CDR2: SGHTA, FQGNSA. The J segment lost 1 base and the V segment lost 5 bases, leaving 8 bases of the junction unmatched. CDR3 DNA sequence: TGTGCCAGCAGCACCCCGGGCGGGGGGGCCCAAGAGACCCAGTACTTC. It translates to CASSTPGGGAQETQYF.

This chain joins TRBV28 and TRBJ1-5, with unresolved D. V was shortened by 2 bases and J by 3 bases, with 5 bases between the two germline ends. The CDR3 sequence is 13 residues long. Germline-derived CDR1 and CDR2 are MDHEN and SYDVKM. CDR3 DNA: TGTGCCAGCAGTTTACTGTACAATCAGCCCCAGCATTTT. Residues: CASSLLYNQPQHF.

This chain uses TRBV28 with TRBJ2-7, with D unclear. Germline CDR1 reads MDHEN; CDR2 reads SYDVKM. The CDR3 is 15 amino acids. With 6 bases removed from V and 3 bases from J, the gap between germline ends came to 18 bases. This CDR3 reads CASSPRRVSLYEQYF. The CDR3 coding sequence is TGTGCCAGCAGCCCGCGCCGGGTATCACTCTACGAGCAGTACTTC.

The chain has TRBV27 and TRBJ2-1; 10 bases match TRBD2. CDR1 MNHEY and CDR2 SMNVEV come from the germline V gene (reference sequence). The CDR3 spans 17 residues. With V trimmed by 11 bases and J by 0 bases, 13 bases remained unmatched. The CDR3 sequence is CAVWASGGPSSYNEQFF. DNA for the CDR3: TGTGCCGTCTGGGCTAGCGGGGGCCCAAGCTCCTACAATGAGCAGTTCTTC.

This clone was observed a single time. The CDR3 is CSASYGLARYNEQFF. The CDR3 DNA reads TGCAGTGCTAGTTATGGTCTAGCGCGTTACAATGAGCAGTTCTTC. The rearrangement uses TRBV20-1 and TRBJ2-1; tentatively, D is TRBD2 (6 bases). V was shortened by 3 bases and J by 4 bases, with 16 bases between the two germline ends. This CDR3 is built from 15 residues. The germline V gene encodes CDR1 DFQATT and CDR2 SNEGSKA (reference sequence).

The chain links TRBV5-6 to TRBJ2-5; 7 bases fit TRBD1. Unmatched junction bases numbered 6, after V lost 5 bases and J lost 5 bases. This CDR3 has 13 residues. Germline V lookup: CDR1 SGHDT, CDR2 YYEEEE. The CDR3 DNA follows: TGTGCCAGCAGTCGGGACAGTAGGGAGACCCAGTACTTC. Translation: CASSRDSRETQYF.

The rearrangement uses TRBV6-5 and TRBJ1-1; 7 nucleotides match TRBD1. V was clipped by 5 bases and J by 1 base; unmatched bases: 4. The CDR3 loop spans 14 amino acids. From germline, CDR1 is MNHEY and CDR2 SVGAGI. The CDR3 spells CASSLGTANTEAFF. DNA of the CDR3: TGTGCCAGCAGTCTCGGGACAGCGAACACTGAAGCTTTCTTT.

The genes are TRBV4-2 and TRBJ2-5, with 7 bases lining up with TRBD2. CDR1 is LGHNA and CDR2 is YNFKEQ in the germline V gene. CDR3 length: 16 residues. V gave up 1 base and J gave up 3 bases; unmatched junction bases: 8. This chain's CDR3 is CASSQVDPGGKETQYF. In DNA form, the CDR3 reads TGTGCCAGCAGCCAAGTGGACCCGGGGGGAAAAGAGACCCAGTACTTC.

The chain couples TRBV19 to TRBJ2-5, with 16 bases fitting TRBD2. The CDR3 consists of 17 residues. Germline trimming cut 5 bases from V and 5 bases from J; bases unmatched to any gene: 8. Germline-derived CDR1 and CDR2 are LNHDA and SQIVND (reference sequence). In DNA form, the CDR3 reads TGTGCCAGTAGTGCCGGGACTAGCGGGAGGGCGGGTGAGACCCAGTACTTC. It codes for CASSAGTSGRAGETQYF.

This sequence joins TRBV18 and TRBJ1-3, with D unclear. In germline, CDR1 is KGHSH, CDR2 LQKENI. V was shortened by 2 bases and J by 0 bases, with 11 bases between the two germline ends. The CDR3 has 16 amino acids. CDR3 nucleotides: TGTGCCAGCTCACCAAGCCGGCGGAGCTCTGGAAACACCATATATTTT. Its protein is CASSPSRRSSGNTIYF.

The CDR3 bases are TGTTCCCTTACCGGGACAGGGCGACGGTATTATGGCTACACCTTC. Amino acids: CSLTGTGRRYYGYTF. This sequence joins TRBV27 and TRBJ1-2, with 9 bases identical to TRBD1. CDR3 size: 15 residues. Germline V gene data show CDR1 as MNHEY and CDR2 as SMNVEV (reference sequence).

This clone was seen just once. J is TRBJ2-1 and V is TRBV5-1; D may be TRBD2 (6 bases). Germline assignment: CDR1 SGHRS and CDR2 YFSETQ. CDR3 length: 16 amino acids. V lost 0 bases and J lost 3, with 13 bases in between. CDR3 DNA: TGCGCCAGCAGCTTGGGGCCGGGAGTTGGCTACAATGAGCAGTTCTTC. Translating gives CASSLGPGVGYNEQFF.